Below, one TCR beta chain is given with its context. Each and every patient relapsed after autologous stem cell transplantation, and patients got differing brentuximab vedotin exposure. The study recorded best responses of complete response, partial response or progressive disease. The repertoire was sequenced with immunoSEQ multiplex PCR; TCRdb's copy has only in-frame clones and lacks some. The sample consists of just under 30,000 clones, about two thirds of them appearing once. The sample belongs to a study of PD-1 blockade in classical Hodgkin lymphoma. Study-level background: Nivolumab dosing for patients was 3 mg/kg, administered intravenously every 2 weeks.

V lost 7 bases to trimming and J lost 3 bases, with 10 bases between them. CDR3 length equals 11 residues. Germline CDR1 and CDR2: GTSNPN and SVGIG (reference sequence). This sequence was found in a human donor with classical Hodgkin lymphoma. Sequenced here: peripheral blood mononuclear cells (PBMCs), sampled before the second cycle of nivolumab. This chain uses TRBV30 with TRBJ2-7; possibly TRBD2 for D (6 bases). CDR3 amino acids: CALGGLYEQYF. The CDR3 nucleotides are TGTGCCTTAGGAGGGCTCTACGAGCAGTACTTC.